A single sample is the source of the 17 T cell receptor beta chains below, sequenced in a study of cytomegalovirus exposure and HLA in healthy donors. The PCR contained 60 Vbeta and 13 Jbeta primers. Profiled with immunoSEQ multiplex PCR; TCRdb holds only in-frame clones, not every one. The sample holds 250,000 to 350,000 clones, about 87% seen once. Sample: PBMCs. Receptors were obtained from a woman under 30 in good health and CMV-seronegative.

The rearrangement uses TRBV5-1 and TRBJ1-1; possible D gene TRBD1, 5 bases. The germline V and J ends were trimmed by 2 bases and 1 base, with 12 bases remaining between them. From germline, CDR1 is SGHRS and CDR2 YFSETQ. The CDR3 totals 15 residues. The CDR3 DNA reads as TGCGCCAGCAGCTTTATTGCAGGGCCGAACACTGAAGCTTTCTTT. It is translated as CASSFIAGPNTEAFF.

For the CDR3, the DNA is TGTGCCAGCAGCTTAGGGACAGGGGGCTATGGTGAAAAACTGTTTTTT. Encoded protein: CASSLGTGGYGEKLFF. The V gene is TRBV11-2, the J gene TRBJ1-4; TRBD1 matches 11 bases. CDR3 size: 16 residues. The V segment lost 1 base and the J segment 7 bases; nucleotides outside the gene matches: 5. Per germline, CDR1 SGHAT and CDR2 FQNNGV.

This clone has a single count. The J gene is TRBJ1-2, the V gene TRBV6-5; 9 bases are shared with TRBD1. The V and J ends lost 8 bases and 2 bases, in that order; junction bases with no gene match: 3. The V gene's germline CDR1 is MNHEY and CDR2 SVGAGI. The CDR3 loop spans 13 amino acids. CDR3 loop: CASGTGRNYGYTF. The CDR3, as DNA: TGTGCCAGCGGGACAGGGAGAAACTATGGCTACACCTTC.

This clone was detected only once. V and J are TRBV7-9 and TRBJ1-2; tentatively, D is TRBD1 (6 bases). CDR1 and CDR2 (germline): SEHNR, FQNEAQ (reference sequence). The CDR3 extends over 14 amino acids. The V end lost 0 bases, the J end lost 7 bases, and 12 bases lay between the germline ends. CDR3: CASSLALTGSGYTF. In DNA, the CDR3 is TGTGCCAGCAGCTTAGCACTTACAGGGAGTGGCTACACCTTC.

The chain couples TRBV27 to TRBJ2-5; 7 bases align to TRBD1. The germline V gene encodes CDR1 MNHEY and CDR2 SMNVEV (reference sequence). The ends lost 5 bases at V and 5 bases at J; junction bases unmatched: 8. CDR3 length: 14 amino acids. In nucleotides, the CDR3 is TGTGCCAGCAGTCCTAATACAGGGGTTGAGACCCAGTACTTC. It is translated as CASSPNTGVETQYF.

The rearrangement links TRBV6-1 to TRBJ1-5; TRBD1 is a possible D gene (5 bases). Germline values: CDR1 MNHNS, CDR2 SASEGT. Trimming cost V 4 bases and J 0 bases, with 19 bases left between them. This CDR3 has 18 residues. The CDR3 region is CASSGAGVSSFSNQPQHF. The CDR3 nucleotides are TGTGCCAGCAGTGGGGCGGGGGTCTCCTCTTTTAGCAATCAGCCCCAGCATTTT.

This clone was seen only a few times. As DNA, the CDR3 is TGTGCCAGTAGTATAGAGGCGGGGATGAACACTGAAGCTTTCTTT. Protein product: CASSIEAGMNTEAFF. The chain joins TRBV19 to TRBJ1-1, with unresolved D. Trimming left V 0 bases short and J 0 bases short, with 8 bases between. The germline V gene encodes CDR1 LNHDA and CDR2 SQIVND (reference sequence). This CDR3 has 15 residues.

V usage is TRBV7-2 and J usage is TRBJ2-2, with 9 nucleotides matching TRBD2. There are 19 residues in the CDR3. V was pared by 2 bases and J by 5 bases, with 15 bases of the junction left unmatched. Germline CDR1 and CDR2: SGHTA and FQGNSA. CDR3 nucleotides: TGTGCCAGCAGCTTAAGGGGGCGGGGAGCGGGGGGTTCTACCGGGGAGCTGTTTTTT. It codes for CASSLRGRGAGGSTGELFF.

This clone was detected only a few times. The rearrangement uses TRBV7-9 and TRBJ2-7, with 10 bases that match TRBD1. Germline V gene data show CDR1 as SEHNR and CDR2 as FQNEAQ (reference sequence). With 5 bases clipped from V and 3 bases from J, the junction kept 10 bases outside the gene matches. CDR3 length: 16 amino acids. CDR3 nucleotide sequence: TGTGCCAGCAGCCCCGCCCCGGGACAGGGGTTCTACGAGCAGTACTTC. Residues: CASSPAPGQGFYEQYF.

The V call is TRBV7-9, the J call TRBJ2-3, with 7 nucleotides matching TRBD2. The CDR3 is made up of 14 amino acids. Germline V gene lookup returns CDR1 SEHNR and CDR2 FQNEAQ (reference sequence). Trimming removed 4 bases from V and 4 bases from J; junction bases left unmatched: 5. The CDR3 spells CASSWTSRADTQYF. The DNA of the CDR3 is TGTGCCAGCAGCTGGACTAGTCGGGCAGATACGCAGTATTTT.

This clone was observed a handful of times. This rearrangement joins TRBV5-1 to TRBJ2-2; D ambiguous. The CDR3 consists of 14 residues. The germline V and J ends were trimmed by 0 bases and 3 bases, with 6 bases remaining between them. CDR1 SGHRS and CDR2 YFSETQ come from the germline V gene. CDR3 coding DNA: TGCGCCAGCAGCTTGGATCCGGACACCGGGGAGCTGTTTTTT. Translation gives CASSLDPDTGELFF.

The gene calls are TRBV6-5 and TRBJ1-2; 8 positions match TRBD1. Trimming removed 7 bases from V and 4 bases from J; junction bases left unmatched: 8. CDR1 MNHEY and CDR2 SVGAGI come from the germline V gene. This CDR3 is 14 amino acids long. The CDR3 loop is CASTPGDRIYGYTF. CDR3 DNA: TGTGCCAGCACCCCCGGGGACAGGATCTATGGCTACACCTTC.

In this sample, this clone turned up once. The chain uses TRBV7-9 and TRBJ2-5; D might be TRBD2 (6 bases). This CDR3 has 13 amino acids. The germline CDR1 and CDR2 sequences are SEHNR and FQNEAQ (reference sequence). V gave up 2 bases and J gave up 9 bases, with 13 bases separating them. The CDR3 DNA reads as TGTGCCAGCAGCTTACCTAGCGATTTGGCCCAGTACTTC. Translated, it gives CASSLPSDLAQYF.

In the case of this clone: At one end the junction does not follow the germline gene, possibly because of a read error. The chain uses TRBV7-9 and TRBJ1-5; no reliable D call. The CDR3 spans 14 residues. CDR1 and CDR2 (germline): SEHNR, FQNEAQ (reference sequence). The DNA of the CDR3 is TGTTCCAGCAGCCCGTCCTACGTTAATCAGCCCCAGCATTTT. Amino acids: CSSSPSYVNQPQHF.

The chain combines TRBV6-5 with TRBJ2-5; D possibly corresponds to TRBD2 (6 bases). CDR1 and CDR2 (germline): MNHEY, SVGAGI. The CDR3 has 15 residues. The V and J ends lost 6 bases and 3 bases respectively, with 17 bases between them. The CDR3, as DNA: TGTGCCAGCAGATTGACCGGGACGGGAGAAGAGACCCAGTACTTC. It encodes CASRLTGTGEETQYF.

The V gene is TRBV6-1, the J gene TRBJ2-7; tentative D call: TRBD2 (7 bases). CDR1 and CDR2 (germline): MNHNS, SASEGT. With 7 bases removed from V and 2 bases from J, the gap between germline ends came to 18 bases. This CDR3 contains 15 residues. The CDR3 sequence is CASNPGGWGTYEQYF. Here the CDR3 DNA reads TGTGCCAGCAACCCGGGGGGCTGGGGGACCTACGAGCAGTACTTC.

The chain combines TRBV18 with TRBJ2-1; 11 nucleotides match TRBD2. Germline V gene data show CDR1 as KGHSH and CDR2 as LQKENI. The CDR3 runs 15 residues. Trimming removed 4 bases from V and 7 bases from J; junction bases left unmatched: 6. The CDR3, as DNA: TGTGCCAGCTCACTAGCGGGGGGGGCGCGGAATGAGCAGTTCTTC. Translated: CASSLAGGARNEQFF.